Detailed here is one TCR beta chain. The protocol was immunoSEQ multiplex PCR, while the TCRdb copy is restricted to in-frame clones and leaves out a portion. The sample consists of about 8,900 clones, approximately 74% of them appearing once. The data stem from a study of tumor-infiltrating lymphocytes in localized non-small cell lung cancer. CDR1 SGHRS and CDR2 YFSETQ come from the germline V gene. CDR3 length equals 16 residues. The V and J ends lost 0 bases and 4 bases, in that order; junction bases with no gene match: 6. Sequencing was performed on uninvolved lung tissue not adjacent to the tumor. The TCR was taken from a human donor with non-small cell lung cancer. The chain employs TRBV5-1 and TRBJ2-2; 7 nucleotides agree with TRBD2. The CDR3 is CASSLVPSGATGELFF. Written as DNA, the CDR3 is TGCGCCAGCAGCTTGGTCCCTAGCGGAGCCACCGGGGAGCTGTTTTTT.